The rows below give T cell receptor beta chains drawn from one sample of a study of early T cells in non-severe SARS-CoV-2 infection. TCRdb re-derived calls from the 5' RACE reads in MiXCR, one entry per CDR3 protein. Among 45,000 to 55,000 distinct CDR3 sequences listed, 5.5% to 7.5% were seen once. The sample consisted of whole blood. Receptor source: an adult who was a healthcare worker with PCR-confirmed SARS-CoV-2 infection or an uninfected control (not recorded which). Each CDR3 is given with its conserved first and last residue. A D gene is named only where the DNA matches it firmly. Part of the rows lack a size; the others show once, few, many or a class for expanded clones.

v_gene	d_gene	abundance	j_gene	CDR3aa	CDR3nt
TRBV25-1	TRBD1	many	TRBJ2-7	CASSEWDRASYEQYF	TGTGCCAGCAGTGAATGGGACAGGGCATCCTACGAGCAGTACTTC
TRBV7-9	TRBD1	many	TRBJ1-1	CASSLISDRGVKAFF	TGTGCCAGCAGCTTAATATCTGACAGGGGAGTTAAAGCTTTCTTT
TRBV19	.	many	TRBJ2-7	CASSRTGLSSYEQYF	TGTGCCAGTAGTCGCACGGGCCTAAGCTCCTACGAGCAGTACTTC
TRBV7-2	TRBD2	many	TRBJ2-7	CASSLGRTSGTLYEQYF	TGTGCCAGCAGCTTAGGTAGGACTAGCGGAACCCTCTACGAGCAGTACTTC
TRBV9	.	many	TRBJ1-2	CASRADSLNYGYTF	TGTGCCAGCAGAGCGGACAGCCTTAACTATGGCTACACCTTC
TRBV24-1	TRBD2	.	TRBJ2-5	CATSDTRQRGETQYF	TGTGCCACCAGTGATACCAGGCAGCGGGGTGAGACCCAGTACTTC
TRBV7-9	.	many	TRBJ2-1	CASSLKRTNLKNEQFF	TGTGCCAGCAGCTTAAAGCGGACCAACCTTAAGAATGAGCAGTTCTTC
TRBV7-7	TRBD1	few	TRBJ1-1	CASSLWTGEDTEAFF	TGTGCTAGCAGCTTGTGGACAGGGGAAGACACTGAAGCTTTCTTT
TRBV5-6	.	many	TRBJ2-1	CASSSGVGTFNEQFF	TGTGCCAGCAGCTCCGGGGTCGGGACTTTCAATGAGCAGTTCTTC
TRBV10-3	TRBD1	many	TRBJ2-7	CAISEAQGKMGEQYF	TGTGCCATCAGTGAGGCACAGGGGAAGATGGGCGAGCAGTACTTC
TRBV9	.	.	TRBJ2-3	CASSRTVGSGTDTQYF	TGTGCCAGTTCTCGGACCGTGGGAAGCGGGACAGATACGCAGTATTTT
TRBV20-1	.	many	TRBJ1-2	CSAATGASPYGYTF	TGCAGTGCCGCAACAGGAGCATCCCCCTATGGCTACACCTTC
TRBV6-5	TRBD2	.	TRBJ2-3	CASKLTGLDADTQYF	TGTGCCAGCAAATTGACGGGACTAGATGCAGATACGCAGTATTTT
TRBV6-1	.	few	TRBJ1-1	CASRNLVGNTEAFF	TGTGCCAGCAGGAATTTGGTCGGGAACACTGAAGCTTTCTTT
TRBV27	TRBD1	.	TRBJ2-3	CASSSRGQTDTQYF	TGTGCCAGCAGTTCGAGGGGGCAGACAGATACGCAGTATTTT
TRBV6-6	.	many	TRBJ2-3	CASSYMGEPADTQYF	TGTGCCAGCAGTTACATGGGGGAACCAGCAGATACGCAGTATTTT
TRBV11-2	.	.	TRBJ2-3	CASRNALPKDTQYF	TGTGCCAGCAGGAACGCCCTCCCCAAAGATACGCAGTATTTT
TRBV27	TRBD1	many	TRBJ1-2	CASSLFGQGYGYTF	TGTGCCAGCAGTTTATTCGGACAGGGCTATGGCTACACCTTC
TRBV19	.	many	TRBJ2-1	CASSISGQSYNEQFF	TGTGCCAGTAGTATTTCGGGACAAAGTTACAATGAGCAGTTCTTC
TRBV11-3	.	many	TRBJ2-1	CASSQESSSYNEQFF	TGTGCCAGCAGCCAAGAGAGTAGCTCCTACAATGAGCAGTTCTTC
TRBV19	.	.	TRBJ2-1	CASSLLPGGGRDEQFF	TGTGCCAGTAGTCTCCTCCCAGGGGGGGGTCGGGATGAGCAGTTCTTC
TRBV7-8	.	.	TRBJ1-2	CASSLARGDYGYTF	TGTGCCAGCAGCTTAGCACGCGGAGACTATGGCTACACCTTC
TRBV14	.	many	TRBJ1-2	CASSQDSKNYGYTF	TGTGCCAGCAGCCAAGATTCGAAGAACTATGGCTACACCTTC
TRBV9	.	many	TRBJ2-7	CASSLGQWNEQYF	TGTGCCAGCAGCCTCGGACAGTGGAACGAGCAGTACTTC
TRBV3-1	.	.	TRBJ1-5	CASSQGRSNQPQHF	TGTGCCAGCAGCCAAGGGAGAAGCAATCAGCCCCAGCATTTT
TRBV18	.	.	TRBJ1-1	CASSPTRQDLTEAFF	TGTGCCAGCTCTCCAACAAGACAGGACCTCACTGAAGCTTTCTTT
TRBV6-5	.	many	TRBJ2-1	CASSYRPGSYSYNEQFF	TGTGCCAGCAGTTACCGCCCAGGGAGTTACTCCTACAATGAGCAGTTCTTC
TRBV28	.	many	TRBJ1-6	CASSSQWESPLHF	TGTGCCAGCAGTTCCCAGTGGGAATCACCCCTCCACTTT
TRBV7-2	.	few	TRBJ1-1	CASTLTAMNTEAFF	TGTGCCAGCACCCTGACAGCCATGAACACTGAAGCTTTCTTT
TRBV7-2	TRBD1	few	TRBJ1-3	CASSSRQGAGNTIYF	TGTGCCAGCAGCTCGCGACAGGGGGCGGGAAACACCATATATTTT
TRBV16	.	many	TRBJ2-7	CASSRALRSSYEQYF	TGTGCCAGCAGCCGAGCACTCCGAAGCTCCTACGAGCAGTACTTC
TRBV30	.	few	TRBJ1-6	CAWEEGYGSPLHF	TGTGCCTGGGAGGAGGGTTACGGTTCACCCCTCCACTTT
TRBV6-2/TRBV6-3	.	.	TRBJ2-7	CASSYHRVSSIF	TGTGCCAGCAGTTACCACAGGGTCAGTTCCATCTTC
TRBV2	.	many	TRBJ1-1	CASSEGTVKMNTEAFF	TGTGCCAGCAGTGAAGGGACAGTTAAAATGAACACTGAAGCTTTCTTT
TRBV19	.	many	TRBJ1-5	CASSMDQNQPQHF	TGTGCCAGTAGTATGGATCAAAATCAGCCCCAGCATTTT
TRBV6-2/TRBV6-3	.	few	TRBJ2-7	CASSSSGRGEQYF	TGTGCCAGCAGTTCCTCCGGGCGGGGCGAGCAGTACTTC
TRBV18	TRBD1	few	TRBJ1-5	CASSPRQGQGNQPQHF	TGTGCCAGCTCACCTCGACAGGGCCAGGGCAATCAGCCCCAGCATTTT
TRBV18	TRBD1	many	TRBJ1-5	CASSPRTGVGSNQPQHF	TGTGCCAGCTCACCACGGACAGGGGTTGGCAGCAATCAGCCCCAGCATTTT
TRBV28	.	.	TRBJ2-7	CASSFGATGEQYF	TGTGCCAGCAGTTTCGGGGCTACGGGCGAGCAGTACTTC
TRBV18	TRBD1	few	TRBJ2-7	CASSRTGAYEQYF	TGTGCCAGCTCACGGACAGGGGCCTACGAGCAGTACTTC
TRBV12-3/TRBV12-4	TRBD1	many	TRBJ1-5	CASSLAKDRVMSQPQHF	TGTGCCAGCAGTTTAGCGAAGGACAGGGTAATGTCGCAGCCCCAGCATTTT
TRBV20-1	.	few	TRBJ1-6	CSARDKHHNSPLHF	TGCAGTGCTAGAGATAAACACCATAATTCACCCCTCCACTTT
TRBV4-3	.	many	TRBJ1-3	CASSQESQGRSGNTIYF	TGCGCCAGCAGCCAAGAATCCCAGGGTCGCTCTGGAAACACCATATATTTT
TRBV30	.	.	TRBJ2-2	CAWRDTGELFF	TGTGCCTGGAGGGACACCGGGGAGCTGTTTTTT